This is a list of T cell receptor beta chains from one sample in a study of blood T cell repertoires in COVID-19. Sequenced by immunoSEQ multiplex PCR; TCRdb stores in-frame clones only, minus some. The table has approximately 270,000 clones, about nine tenths seen once. Sequenced: peripheral blood. The receptor set was obtained from a man in his fifties or sixties with acute or convalescent COVID-19. The CDR3 runs from the conserved cysteine through the conserved F or W. The D gene is left open where the match is weak. Where a row states a size, it is once, few, many or the class of an expanded clone; other rows omit it.

TRBV5-1	NA	TRBJ1-2	10	NA	CARRRSGYTF	TGCGCCAGGAGGAGGTCTGGCTACACCTTC
TRBV15	once	TRBJ2-5	14	NA	CATSRGGEWETQYF	TGTGCCACCAGCAGAGGGGGGGAGTGGGAGACCCAGTACTTC
TRBV5-6	NA	TRBJ2-2	16	TRBD1	CASSLETGVGTGELFF	TGTGCCAGCAGCTTGGAGACAGGGGTAGGGACCGGGGAGCTGTTTTTT
TRBV5-6	NA	TRBJ2-7	13	NA	CASSRDNSYEQYF	TGTGCCAGCAGCCGGGACAACTCCTACGAGCAGTACTTC
TRBV7-9	NA	TRBJ1-1	13	NA	CASSSGMNTEAFF	TGTGCCAGCAGCTCGGGTATGAACACTGAAGCTTTCTTT
TRBV16	NA	TRBJ2-5	17	TRBD1	CASSQRQGALDRETQYF	TGTGCCAGCAGCCAACGCCAGGGGGCCCTTGACAGGGAGACCCAGTACTTC
TRBV19	NA	TRBJ1-5	16	NA	CASSIYQGKVGQPQHF	TGTGCCAGTAGTATTTACCAGGGGAAAGTTGGGCAGCCCCAGCATTTT
TRBV5-5	NA	TRBJ2-1	13	TRBD2	CASTSLAGGEQFF	TGTGCCAGCACCTCACTAGCGGGGGGGGAGCAGTTCTTC
TRBV29-1	NA	TRBJ2-2	13	TRBD2	CSARGGSAGELFF	TGCAGCGCCCGGGGAGGGAGCGCCGGGGAGCTGTTTTTT
TRBV7-9	once	TRBJ1-1	14	NA	CASSPLPGNTEAFF	TGTGCCAGCAGCCCACTTCCCGGGAACACTGAAGCTTTCTTT
TRBV6-5	NA	TRBJ1-4	14	NA	CASTRAAGAEKLFF	TGTGCCAGCACCCGGGCCGCGGGGGCAGAAAAACTGTTTTTT
TRBV5-1	NA	TRBJ1-2	15	TRBD1	CASSFGTGGNYGYTF	TGCGCCAGCAGCTTCGGGACAGGGGGCAACTATGGCTACACCTTC
TRBV7-6	few	TRBJ2-1	18	NA	CASSLTGGGSISSNEQFF	TGTGCCAGCAGCTTGACGGGTGGGGGGTCCATCTCCTCCAATGAGCAGTTCTTC
TRBV25-1	NA	TRBJ2-1	15	TRBD1	CASSMGQGNYNEQFF	TGTGCCAGCAGTATGGGACAGGGGAACTACAATGAGCAGTTCTTC
TRBV5-1	NA	TRBJ1-5	15	TRBD1	CASSLDGQGGQPQHF	TGCGCCAGCAGCTTGGATGGACAGGGTGGACAGCCCCAGCATTTT
TRBV5-5	NA	TRBJ2-3	14	NA	CASSLEGVTDTQYF	TGTGCCAGCAGCTTAGAGGGGGTCACAGATACGCAGTATTTT
TRBV4-1	NA	TRBJ2-2	20	TRBD1	CASSGPGTGGFRPNTGELFF	TGCGCCAGCAGTGGACCCGGGACAGGGGGGTTTAGGCCGAACACCGGGGAGCTGTTTTTT
TRBV5-4	NA	TRBJ1-3	17	NA	CASSLGGPGRSGNTIYF	TGTGCCAGCAGCTTGGGAGGGCCAGGGAGGTCTGGAAACACCATATATTTT
TRBV5-1	NA	TRBJ2-7	15	TRBD2	CASSDTSGGWYEQYF	TGCGCCAGCAGCGACACTAGCGGGGGGTGGTACGAGCAGTACTTC
TRBV5-1	NA	TRBJ2-7	15	TRBD2	CASSSTDGGTTGQYF	TGCGCCAGCAGCTCCACGGACGGGGGGACCACGGGGCAGTACTTC
TRBV10-1	NA	TRBJ1-1	13	TRBD1	CASSESEGQGAFF	TGCGCCAGCAGTGAGTCGGAGGGACAGGGGGCTTTCTTT
TRBV27	NA	TRBJ1-2	15	TRBD1	CASSFRGQPFYGYTF	TGTGCCAGCAGTTTCAGGGGACAGCCTTTTTATGGCTACACCTTC